This T cell receptor (beta chain) derives from a study of cytomegalovirus exposure and HLA in healthy donors. Overall study results and limits: Apart from CMV serostatus, no immune exposure information was available. There were some public TCRs occurring in many donors, but most TCR sequences were rare. There were around 160 TCR beta chains listed as cytomegalovirus-associated. A later analysis found TCR association rates differed by HLA locus, highest for DRB1 and lowest for HLA-C.

PCR employed 60 Vbeta and 13 Jbeta primers. Measured with immunoSEQ multiplex PCR; TCRdb has only the in-frame clones, and not every one. In the table there are about 170,000 clones, 70% to 80% of which are singletons. The CDR3 totals 15 residues. The V end lost 5 bases, the J end lost 4 bases, and 18 bases lay between the germline ends. Germline V gives CDR1 SGHNT, CDR2 YYREEE (reference sequence). A remark on this clone: The antigen is unknown.

The specimen was PBMCs. The sequence was collected from a woman aged 30 to 39 in good health and CMV-seropositive. The chain links TRBV5-4 to TRBJ1-1; D call uncertain. CDR3 DNA: TGTGCCAGCAGTCCTGGAGGGAACCCCTCCACTGAAGCTTTCTTT. This encodes CASSPGGNPSTEAFF. The complete variable domain, with remaining parts taken from reference TRBV5-4 and TRBJ1-1, reads ETGVTQSPTHLIKTRGQQVTLRCSSQSGHNTVSWYQQALGQGPQFIFQYYREEENGRGNFPPRFSGLQFPNYSSELNVNALELDDSALYLCASSPGGNPSTEAFFGQGTRLTVV.